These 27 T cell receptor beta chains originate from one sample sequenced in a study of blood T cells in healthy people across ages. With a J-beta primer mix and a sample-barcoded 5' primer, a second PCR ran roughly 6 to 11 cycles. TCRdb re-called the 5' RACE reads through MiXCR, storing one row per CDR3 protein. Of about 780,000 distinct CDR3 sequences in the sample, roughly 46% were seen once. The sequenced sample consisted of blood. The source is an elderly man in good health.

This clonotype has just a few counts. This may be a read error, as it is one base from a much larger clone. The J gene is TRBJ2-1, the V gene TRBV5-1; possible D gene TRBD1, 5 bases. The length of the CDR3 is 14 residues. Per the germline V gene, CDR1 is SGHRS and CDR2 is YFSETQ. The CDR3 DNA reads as TGCGCCAGCAGCTTGGTCAGGGATATGAATGGGCAGTTCTTC. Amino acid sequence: CASSLVRDMNGQFF.

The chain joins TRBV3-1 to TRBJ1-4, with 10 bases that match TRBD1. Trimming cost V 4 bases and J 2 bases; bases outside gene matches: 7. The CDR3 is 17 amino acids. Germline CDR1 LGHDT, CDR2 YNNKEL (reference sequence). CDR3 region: CASSPRDRGSTNEKLFF. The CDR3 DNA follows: TGTGCCAGCAGCCCTCGGGACAGGGGCTCTACTAATGAAAAACTGTTTTTT.

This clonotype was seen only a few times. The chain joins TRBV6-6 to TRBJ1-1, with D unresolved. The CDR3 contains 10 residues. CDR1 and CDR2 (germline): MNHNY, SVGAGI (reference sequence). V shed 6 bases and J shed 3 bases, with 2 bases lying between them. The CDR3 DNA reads TGTGCCAGCAGCCACACTGAAGCTTTCTTT. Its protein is CASSHTEAFF.

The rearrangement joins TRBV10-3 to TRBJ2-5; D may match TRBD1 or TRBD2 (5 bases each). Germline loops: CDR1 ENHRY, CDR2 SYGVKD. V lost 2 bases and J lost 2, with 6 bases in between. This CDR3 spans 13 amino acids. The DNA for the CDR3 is TGTGCCATCAGTGAGGGGGGACAAGAGACCCAGTACTTC. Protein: CAISEGGQETQYF.

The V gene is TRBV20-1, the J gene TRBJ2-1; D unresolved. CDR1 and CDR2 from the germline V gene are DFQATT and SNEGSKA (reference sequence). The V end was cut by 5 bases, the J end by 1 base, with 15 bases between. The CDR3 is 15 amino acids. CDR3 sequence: CSAWPPRVSYNEQFF. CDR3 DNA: TGCAGTGCTTGGCCCCCAAGGGTGTCCTACAATGAGCAGTTCTTC.

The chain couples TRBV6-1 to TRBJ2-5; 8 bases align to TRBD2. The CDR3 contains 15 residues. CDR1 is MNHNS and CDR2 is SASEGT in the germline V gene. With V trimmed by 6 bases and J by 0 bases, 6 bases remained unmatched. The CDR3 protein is CASRAWREDQETQYF. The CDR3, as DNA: TGTGCCAGCAGAGCCTGGCGGGAGGACCAAGAGACCCAGTACTTC.

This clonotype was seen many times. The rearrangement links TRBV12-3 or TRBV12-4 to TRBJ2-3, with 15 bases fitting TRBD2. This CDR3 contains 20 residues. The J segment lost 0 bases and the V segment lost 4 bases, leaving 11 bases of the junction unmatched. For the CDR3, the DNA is TGTGCCAGCAGTTCCTCCACCGGGACTAGCGGGAGGAGGAGCACAGATACGCAGTATTTT. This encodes CASSSSTGTSGRRSTDTQYF.

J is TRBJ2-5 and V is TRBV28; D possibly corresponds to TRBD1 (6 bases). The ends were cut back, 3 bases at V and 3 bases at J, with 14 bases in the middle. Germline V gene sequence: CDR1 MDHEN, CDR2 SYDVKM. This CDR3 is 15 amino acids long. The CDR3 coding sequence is TGTGCCAGCAGTTTCAACAGGGTCCTTGAAGAGACCCAGTACTTC. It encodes CASSFNRVLEETQYF.

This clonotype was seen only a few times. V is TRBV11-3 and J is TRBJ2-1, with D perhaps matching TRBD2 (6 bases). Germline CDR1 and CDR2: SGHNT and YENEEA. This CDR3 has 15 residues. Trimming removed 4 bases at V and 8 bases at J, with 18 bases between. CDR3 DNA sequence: TGTGCCAGCAGCTCACGCCCGGGGGTTAGCGATGAGCAGTTCTTC. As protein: CASSSRPGVSDEQFF. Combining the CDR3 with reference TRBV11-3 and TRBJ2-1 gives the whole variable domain EAGVVQSPRYKIIEKKQPVAFWCNPISGHNTLYWYLQNLGQGPELLIRYENEEAVDDSQLPKDRFSAERLKGVDSTLKIQPAELGDSAVYLCASSSRPGVSDEQFFGPGTRLTVL.

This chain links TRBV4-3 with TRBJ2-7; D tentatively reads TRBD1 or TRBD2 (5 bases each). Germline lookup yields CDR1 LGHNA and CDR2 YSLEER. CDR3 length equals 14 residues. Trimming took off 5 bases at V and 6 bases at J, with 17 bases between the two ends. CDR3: CASSGGRLLGEQYF. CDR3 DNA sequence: TGCGCCAGCAGCGGGGGACGCCTCCTCGGCGAGCAGTACTTC.

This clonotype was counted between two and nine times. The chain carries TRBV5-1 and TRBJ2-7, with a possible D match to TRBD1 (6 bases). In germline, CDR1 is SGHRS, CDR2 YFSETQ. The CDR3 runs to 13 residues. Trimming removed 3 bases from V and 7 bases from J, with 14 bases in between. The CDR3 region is CASSWGTPLEQYF. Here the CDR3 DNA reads TGCGCCAGCAGCTGGGGGACACCGCTGGAGCAGTACTTC.

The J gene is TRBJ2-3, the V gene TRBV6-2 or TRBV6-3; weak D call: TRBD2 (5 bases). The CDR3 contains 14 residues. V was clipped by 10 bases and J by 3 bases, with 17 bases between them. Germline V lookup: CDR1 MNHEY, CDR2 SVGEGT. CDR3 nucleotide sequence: TGTGCCACTGTCGGACTCCGTCGAACAGATACGCAGTATTTT. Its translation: CATVGLRRTDTQYF.

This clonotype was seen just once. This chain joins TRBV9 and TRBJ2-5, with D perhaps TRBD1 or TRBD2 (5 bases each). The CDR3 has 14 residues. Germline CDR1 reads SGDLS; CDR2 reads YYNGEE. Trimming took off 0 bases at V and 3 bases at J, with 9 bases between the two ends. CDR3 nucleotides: TGTGCCAGCAGCGTAGGGGGGACCAAAGAGACCCAGTACTTC. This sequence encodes CASSVGGTKETQYF.

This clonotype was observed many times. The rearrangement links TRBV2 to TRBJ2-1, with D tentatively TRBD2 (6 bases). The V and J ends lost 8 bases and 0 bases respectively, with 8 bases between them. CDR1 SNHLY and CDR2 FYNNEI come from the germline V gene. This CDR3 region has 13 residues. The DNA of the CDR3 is TGTGCCAGCCAAGCGGGCTCCTACAATGAGCAGTTCTTC. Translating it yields CASQAGSYNEQFF.

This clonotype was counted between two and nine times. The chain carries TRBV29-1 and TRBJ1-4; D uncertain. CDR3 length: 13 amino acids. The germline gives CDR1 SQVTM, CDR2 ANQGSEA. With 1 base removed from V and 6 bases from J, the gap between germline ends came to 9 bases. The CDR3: CSVEGSEDEKLFF. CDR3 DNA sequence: TGCAGCGTTGAAGGCTCGGAGGATGAAAAACTGTTTTTT. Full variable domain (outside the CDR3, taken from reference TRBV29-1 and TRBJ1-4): SAVISQKPSRDICQRGTSLTIQCQVDSQVTMMFWYRQQPGQSLTLIATANQGSEATYESGFVIDKFPISRPNLTFSTLTVSNMSPEDSSIYLCSVEGSEDEKLFFGSGTQLSVL.

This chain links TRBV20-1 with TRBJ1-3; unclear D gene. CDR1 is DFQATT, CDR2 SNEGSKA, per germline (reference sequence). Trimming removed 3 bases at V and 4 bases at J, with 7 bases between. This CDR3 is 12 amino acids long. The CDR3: CSASSQGNTIYF. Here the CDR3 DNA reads TGCAGTGCTAGTAGCCAGGGAAACACCATATATTTT.

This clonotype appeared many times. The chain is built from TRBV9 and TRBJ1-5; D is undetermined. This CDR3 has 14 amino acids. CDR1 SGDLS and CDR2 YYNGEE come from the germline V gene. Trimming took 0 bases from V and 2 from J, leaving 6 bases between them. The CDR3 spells CASSVGSGNQPQHF. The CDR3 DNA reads TGTGCCAGCAGCGTAGGATCGGGCAATCAGCCCCAGCATTTT.

The CDR3 DNA reads TGCAGCGTGACGGAGAGAATGGGACTAGCGGGGCCTAGGAGGTCCTACAATGAGCAGTTCTTC. Its protein product is CSVTERMGLAGPRRSYNEQFF. This rearrangement joins TRBV29-1 to TRBJ2-1; TRBD2 aligns across 13 bases. The CDR3 length is 21 residues. Trimming cost V 6 bases and J 1 base; bases outside gene matches: 21. Germline V gene lookup returns CDR1 SQVTM and CDR2 ANQGSEA.

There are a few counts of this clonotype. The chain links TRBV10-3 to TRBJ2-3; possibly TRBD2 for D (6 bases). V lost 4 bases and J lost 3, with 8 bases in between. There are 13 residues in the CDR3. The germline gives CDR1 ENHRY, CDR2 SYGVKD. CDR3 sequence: CAISAEGTDTQYF. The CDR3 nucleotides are TGTGCCATCAGTGCGGAGGGGACAGATACGCAGTATTTT.

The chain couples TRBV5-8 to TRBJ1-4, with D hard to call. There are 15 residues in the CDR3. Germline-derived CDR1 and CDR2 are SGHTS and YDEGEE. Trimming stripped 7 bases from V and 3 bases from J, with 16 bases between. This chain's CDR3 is CASPPVVGANEKLFF. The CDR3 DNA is TGTGCCAGCCCACCAGTAGTGGGAGCTAATGAAAAACTGTTTTTT.

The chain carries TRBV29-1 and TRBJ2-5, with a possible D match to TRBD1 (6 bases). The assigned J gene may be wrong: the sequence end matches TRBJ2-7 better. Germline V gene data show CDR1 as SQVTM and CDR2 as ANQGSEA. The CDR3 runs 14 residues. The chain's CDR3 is CSVEESEGGDEQYF. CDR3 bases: TGCAGCGTTGAAGAGTCGGAAGGGGGTGACGAGCAGTACTTC.

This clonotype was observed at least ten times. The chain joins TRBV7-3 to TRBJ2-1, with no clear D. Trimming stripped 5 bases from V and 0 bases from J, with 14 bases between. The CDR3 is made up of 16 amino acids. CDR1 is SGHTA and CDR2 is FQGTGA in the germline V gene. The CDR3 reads CASSPEDRSSYNEQFF. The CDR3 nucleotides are TGTGCCAGCAGCCCCGAGGACCGGAGCTCCTACAATGAGCAGTTCTTC.

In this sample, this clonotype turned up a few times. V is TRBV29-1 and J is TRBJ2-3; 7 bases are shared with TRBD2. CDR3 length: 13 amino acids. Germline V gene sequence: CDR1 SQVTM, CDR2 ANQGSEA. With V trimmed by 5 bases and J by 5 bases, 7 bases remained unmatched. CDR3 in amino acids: CSVLAEGVDTQYF. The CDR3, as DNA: TGCAGCGTTCTAGCGGAAGGGGTAGATACGCAGTATTTT.

This CDR3 reads CSAKIPAGTVNEQYF. The CDR3 coding sequence is TGCAGTGCTAAGATTCCAGCGGGAACGGTAAACGAGCAGTACTTC. The V gene is TRBV20-1, the J gene TRBJ2-7; 7 bases line up with TRBD2. The germline gives CDR1 DFQATT, CDR2 SNEGSKA (reference sequence). The CDR3 totals 15 residues. V lost 4 bases, J lost 5 bases, and 14 bases stayed unmatched.

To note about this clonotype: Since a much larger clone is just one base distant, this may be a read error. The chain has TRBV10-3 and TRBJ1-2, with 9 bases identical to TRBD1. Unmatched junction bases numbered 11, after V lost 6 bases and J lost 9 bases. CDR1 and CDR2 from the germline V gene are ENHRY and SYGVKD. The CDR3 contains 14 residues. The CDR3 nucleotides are TGTGCCATCAGGAACCGGGACAGGGAGGATAGCTACACCTTC. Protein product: CAIRNRDREDSYTF.

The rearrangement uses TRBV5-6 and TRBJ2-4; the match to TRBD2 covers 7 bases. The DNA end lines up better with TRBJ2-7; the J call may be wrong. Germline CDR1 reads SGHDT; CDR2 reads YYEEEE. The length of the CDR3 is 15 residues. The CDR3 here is CASSPIGRESYEQYF. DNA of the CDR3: TGTGCCAGCAGCCCTATTGGGCGGGAGAGCTACGAGCAGTACTTC.

In nucleotides, the CDR3 is TGTGCCAGCAGCACTCCGGGACACCGGAGCTACGAGCAGTACTTC. This translates into CASSTPGHRSYEQYF. The V call is TRBV7-9, the J call TRBJ2-5, with D perhaps matching TRBD1 (6 bases). The tail of the sequence fits TRBJ2-7 better, so the J call may be wrong. The germline CDR1 and CDR2 sequences are SEHNR and FQNEAQ (reference sequence). This CDR3 is 15 amino acids long.